A single TCR beta chain is shown here with its context. These data originate in a study of blood T cell repertoires in COVID-19. The CDR3 extends over 14 amino acids. V shed 6 bases and J shed 6 bases, with 14 bases lying between them. Germline V gene data show CDR1 as LNHDA and CDR2 as SQIVND (reference sequence). Only in-frame clones appear in the TCRdb table, and some are missing; sequencing was by immunoSEQ multiplex PCR. In the table there are under 250,000 clones, roughly four fifths of which are singletons. This receptor was obtained from a man aged 55 to 70 who had recovered from COVID-19. This chain uses TRBV19 with TRBJ2-2, with D possibly being TRBD2 (6 bases). The sequenced sample consisted of PBMCs or T cells enriched from blood (not recorded which). CDR3 region: CASRGPPGAGELFF. In nucleotides, the CDR3 is TGTGCCAGTAGGGGGCCCCCGGGAGCCGGGGAGCTGTTTTTT.